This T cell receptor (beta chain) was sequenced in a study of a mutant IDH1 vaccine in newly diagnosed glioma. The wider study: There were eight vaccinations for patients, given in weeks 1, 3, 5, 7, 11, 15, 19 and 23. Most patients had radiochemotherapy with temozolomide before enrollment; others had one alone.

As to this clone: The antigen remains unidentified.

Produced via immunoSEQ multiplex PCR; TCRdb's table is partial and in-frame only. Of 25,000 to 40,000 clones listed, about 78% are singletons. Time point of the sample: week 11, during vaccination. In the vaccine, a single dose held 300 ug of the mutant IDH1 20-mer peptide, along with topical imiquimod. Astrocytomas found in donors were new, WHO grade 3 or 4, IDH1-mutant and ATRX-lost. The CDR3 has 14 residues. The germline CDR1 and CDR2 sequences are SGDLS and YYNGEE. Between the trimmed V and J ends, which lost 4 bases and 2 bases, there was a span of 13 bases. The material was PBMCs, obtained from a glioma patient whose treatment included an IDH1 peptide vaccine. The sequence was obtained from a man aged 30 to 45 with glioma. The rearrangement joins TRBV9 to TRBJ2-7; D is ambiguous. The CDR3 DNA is TGTGCCAGCAGCACAACCGGGCCCCCCTACGAGCAGTACTTC. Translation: CASSTTGPPYEQYF.